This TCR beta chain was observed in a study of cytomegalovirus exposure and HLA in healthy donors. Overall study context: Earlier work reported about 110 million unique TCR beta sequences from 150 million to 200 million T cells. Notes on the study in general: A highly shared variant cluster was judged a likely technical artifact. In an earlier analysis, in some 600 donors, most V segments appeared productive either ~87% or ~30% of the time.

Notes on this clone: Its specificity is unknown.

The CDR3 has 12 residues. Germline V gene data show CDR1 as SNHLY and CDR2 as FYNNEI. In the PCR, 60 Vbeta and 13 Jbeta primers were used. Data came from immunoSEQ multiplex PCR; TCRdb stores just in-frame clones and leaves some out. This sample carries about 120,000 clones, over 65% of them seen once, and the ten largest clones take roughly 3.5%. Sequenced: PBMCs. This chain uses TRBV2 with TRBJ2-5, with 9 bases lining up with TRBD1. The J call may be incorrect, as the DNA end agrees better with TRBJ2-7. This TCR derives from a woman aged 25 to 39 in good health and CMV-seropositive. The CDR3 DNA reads TGTGCCAGCAGGGACAGGGGCCACGAGCAGTACTTC. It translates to CASRDRGHEQYF.